This T cell receptor beta chain is drawn from a study of a mutant IDH1 vaccine in newly diagnosed glioma. Study background: Those enrolled had earlier been treated with radiotherapy, temozolomide, or both, mostly both.

The CDR3 is made up of 14 amino acids. Germline lookup yields CDR1 MNHNY and CDR2 SVGAGI (reference sequence). Trimming at V came to 6 bases and at J to 6 bases, leaving 7 bases not matched to a gene. Regarding the study as a whole: The authors found pseudoprogression apparently unrelated to changes in top peripheral T cell clonotypes.

Time point defined: week 47, end of study. Topical imiquimod accompanied each vaccine dose, which consisted of 300 ug of mutant IDH1 20-mer peptide. Patients came in for eight vaccinations, in weeks 1, 3, 5, 7, 11, 15, 19 and 23. Tumors from donors were new WHO grade 3 or 4 IDH1-mutant astrocytomas with ATRX loss. Produced via immunoSEQ multiplex PCR; TCRdb's table is partial and in-frame only. The sample has some 60,000 clones; roughly four fifths are singletons. With respect to this clone: Its target is unknown.

The clonotype was recovered from a woman between 50 and 59 years old with glioma. This material consisted of PBMCs, taken from a glioma patient whose treatment included an IDH1 peptide vaccine. The chain recombines TRBV6-6 with TRBJ1-5; 8 bases are shared with TRBD1. The CDR3 loop reads CASRGTGGSQPQHF. The DNA of the CDR3 is TGTGCCAGCAGAGGCACAGGGGGTAGTCAGCCCCAGCATTTT.